This T cell receptor (beta chain) was recovered during a study of Ad26.COV2.S vaccination and SARS-CoV-2 variants. Profiled with immunoSEQ multiplex PCR; TCRdb holds only in-frame clones, not every one. The data show approximately 340,000 clones, 70% to 90% seen once. This clone has a handful of counts. Its antigen remains unknown. Other nucleotide sequences from this sample produce the same CDR3. The V gene lost 3 bases and the J gene lost 0 bases, with 3 bases spanning the gap. CDR3 length: 14 amino acids. Germline V lookup: CDR1 SNHLY, CDR2 FYNNEI. Noted treatment: around 19 received Ad26.COV2.S at low or high dose, single or two shots; roughly 5 received placebo; per-sample allocation not given. Repertoires come from day 63 after the first vaccine or placebo injection. The administered vaccine (an Ad26 vector) expressed Wuhan-strain SARS-CoV-2 spike. Points from the study as a whole: Substantial response breadth was reportedly seen for spike-specific CD8+ and CD4+ T cells after vaccination.

V is TRBV2 and J is TRBJ1-6, with D uncertain. Specimen: peripheral blood, collected in a trial of Ad26.COV2.S vaccine versus placebo. This receptor was obtained from a person aged 18 to 59 who received the Ad26.COV2.S COVID-19 vaccine or a placebo. CDR3 loop: CASSESSYNSPLHF. As DNA, the CDR3 is TGTGCCAGCAGTGAGAGCTCCTATAATTCACCCCTCCACTTT.